What follows describes a single T cell receptor (beta chain). This clone occurred once. The antigen it recognizes is unknown. Base qualities are not at hand, and no much larger clone is one base apart. These data are taken from a study of cytomegalovirus exposure and HLA in healthy donors (dated by TCRdb to the late 2010s). Describing the broader study: An earlier analysis of about 530 of the donors reported under 300 Gb of sequence data and 117 million unique TCR beta sequences obtained from roughly 170 million T cells. HLA typing included class I and class II loci at four-digit resolution. The study profiled the T cell repertoires of more than 500 subjects by immunosequencing and related them to cytomegalovirus serostatus. The study aimed to test whether cataloging public T cell receptors could reveal signatures of past pathogen exposure. High-throughput TCR immunosequencing, statistical association of individual TCRs with disease status, and machine learning were combined to predict cytomegalovirus infection status. Donor age, sex, ethnicity and CMV serostatus were compiled together with the repertoire data. On average, roughly 250,000 unique TCR beta nucleotide sequences were sequenced per donor among roughly 430 genotyped donors of the cohort, with roughly 18% of those sequences being non-productive. A later analysis re-examined previously published TCR beta repertoires from more than 550 donors and added high-resolution HLA genotyping to investigate patterns of TCR occurrence. In a later genetic analysis, genome-wide SNP genotypes for about 55% of the 666 donors were used, and that subset was treated as a discovery cohort. About five DR-DQ haplotypes were treated as single units for association and clustering because of strong linkage in the cohort. To decide whether each TCR beta V gene segment behaved as functional or pseudogenic, an earlier analysis of some 570 of the donors relied on high-throughput TCR beta sequencing. About 300 gigabases of sequencing data and around 87 million unique TCR sequences were included in an early release covering about 600 HLA-typed donors. In the later analysis, no new phenotypic data were used to find candidate immune exposures; instead, reliance was placed on TCR beta sequences and their occurrence across donors. All discovery cohort repertoires had been generated on a single sequencing platform. Among the roughly 370 genotyped donors, around 79% belonged to the genetic ancestry cluster associated with self-reported Caucasian donors. Besides the first cohort of around 700 subjects, a separate validation cohort made up of roughly 120 different subjects was used. The number of donors typed differed by locus, with 629-630 for A, B, C, DRB1 and DQB1, over 500 for DQA1, 600 to 610 for DPA1, and roughly 450 for DPB1.

Study-wide findings and limitations: The authors suggested that the approach could potentially be extended to other disease states and immunological phenotypes. A few of the identified cytomegalovirus-associated TCR beta chains were confirmed in vitro to be specific for cytomegalovirus antigens. In an earlier analysis of some 500 of the donors, most TCR beta V segments were observed in productive rearrangements about 87% or about 30% of the time, broadly matching IMGT annotations. Linkage disequilibrium might explain the correlated functional status among segregating V segments, but an unknown experimental factor could not be ruled out. The study gave a list of 150 to 200 TCR beta chains associated with cytomegalovirus. A group of highly shared sequence variants was considered likely to be a technical artifact of the sequencing pipeline. In a later analysis, TCR association rates were found to vary across HLA loci, with the most associated TCRs seen for DRB1 alleles and the fewest for HLA-C alleles. In a later genetic analysis, fewer N-insertions in productive TCRs were reported among donors in an Asian-associated ancestry cluster than the approximately 710-donor mean. Cytomegalovirus status was reported to be diagnosed by the classifier with high specificity and sensitivity in both the original and validation cohorts. When HLA alleles, especially DR and DQ, strongly co-occurred, TCR associations were difficult to assign to individual alleles. Because HLA typing was missing for some donors at each locus, association tests included only the typed subset. In a later analysis, HLA-associated TCR beta chains were found to be more clonally expanded and to have lower generation probabilities than equally common non-associated chains. Most TCR sequences were observed very rarely across donors, whereas some public TCRs were present in many individuals. Roughly uniform sequencing depth across donors was assumed in presence/absence analyses, although this assumption may not hold. A later genetic analysis associated a missense DCLRE1C variant with V-gene and J-gene trimming of TCR beta chains, and an independent cohort replicated the association. In a later analysis, several top co-occurrence clusters were reported to appear linked to parvovirus B19, influenza, CMV and Epstein-Barr virus. Specific HLA alleles were associated with 15,000 to 20,000 TCR beta sequences at a false discovery rate of 0.05 in a later analysis. According to a later analysis, most CMV-associated TCR beta chains appeared to be HLA-restricted, and the HLA associations seemed to be driven largely by CMV exposure. Some IMGT-functional V segments, including TRBV6-2 and TRBV6-3, could not be distinguished by the 87-base-pair reads and were therefore excluded. Seventeen rarely observed V segments, including chromosome 9 orphons, were excluded from the earlier analysis of approximately 500 of the donors because counts were too low. A further reported finding was that TCR beta sequences accurately predicted the HLA-A and HLA-B alleles for most subjects in the first cohort. This cohort had only TCR beta chains sequenced, and the lack of alpha or paired-chain data limited which features could be detected. The only immune exposure information available for the cohort was CMV serostatus.

In total, just over 650 healthy bone marrow donors made up the cohort. At the time of sampling, every cohort member was nominally healthy, though immune exposures that went unrecorded were likely present. The donor was CMV seropositive and was included in the group of about 290 seropositive cohort members. Each donor provided a peripheral blood sample, and peripheral blood mononuclear cells were used for TCR beta sequencing. The Qiagen DNeasy Blood Extraction Kit was used to extract genomic DNA from the blood cell samples. Library preparation was by the immunoSEQ multiplex PCR assay. For the multiplex PCR, a mixture combining 60 forward primers for TCR Vbeta segments and 13 reverse primers for TCR Jbeta segments was used. The CDR3 region of rearranged TCR beta genes was amplified from genomic DNA with a multiplex PCR assay. The amplified TCR beta libraries were sequenced on the Illumina HiSeq System as 87-base-pair reads. The original pipeline was this. A later analysis counted around 72 million unique TCR beta chains across the 550 to 750 repertoires, and around 9.9 million of these chains were shared by at least two donors. Raw reads were error-corrected and collapsed into unique sequences with a nearest-neighbor algorithm that merged closely related sequences to remove PCR and sequencing errors. CDR3 sequences were aligned to IMGT reference sequences to assign V, D and J gene segments. For a sequence to be retained, a match of at least six nucleotides to both a V gene segment and a J gene segment was required. Rearrangements were classified as productive when the CDR3 lacked stop codons and remained in frame with V and J, and all other rearrangements were classified as non-productive. CDR3 was defined by IMGT convention, running from the second conserved V-encoded cysteine to the conserved J-encoded phenylalanine. The earlier analysis of about 570 of the donors excluded any sequence lacking an unambiguous match to a single V gene segment. An earlier analysis of a few hundred of the donors classified V segments as functional when productive rearrangements were above 56.7% and as segregating when the standard deviation between donors was above 5%. A statistical classification framework was developed to diagnose cytomegalovirus status using the catalog of TCR beta chain sequences. V and J gene assignment, in a later analysis, came from comparing TCR nucleotide sequences with IMGT/GENE-DB human TR gene sequences. A later analysis assigned CDR3 sequences and most-parsimonious VDJ recombination scenarios with the TCRdist pipeline. A later analysis defined each TCR beta chain by its CDR3 amino acid sequence plus V-gene family, and excluded reads lacking a unique V-gene family. A later analysis removed several hundred highly shared, low-generation-probability nucleotide sequences to deal with suspected cross-contamination and a sequencing artifact. A later analysis calculated a clonal expansion index for each public chain from normalized within-repertoire ranks of inferred template counts. In a later analysis, generation probabilities were computed using a VDJ recombination model fitted to out-of-frame rearrangements, and the results were checked against IGoR. In a later analysis, TCR-TCR, TCR-HLA and TCR-CMV co-occurrence was scored with hypergeometric tests, and a repertoire-size bias correction was applied to TCR pairs. False discovery rates were estimated in a later analysis by permuting HLA or CMV assignments 20 times. In a later analysis, co-occurring TCRs were grouped with DBSCAN, and TCRdist sequence similarity was added when clustering was performed within HLA-allele-positive subsets. Co-occurrence clustering excluded repertoires with fewer than 30,000 or more than 120,000 public chains, plus five with anomalous nucleotide sharing. What TCRdb holds here is the immuneACCESS table cut down to in-frame rearrangements. Part of the clones is not present; checked against another copy, under half of the missing clones reflect an unresolved V gene, and the others are unexplained. V, J and clone size are taken as reported in that table, and D and trimming were inferred from the DNA itself. The sample contains roughly 160,000 clones, approximately 70% of them found a single time. Under 7% of the sample is in the top ten clones.

V lost 1 base and J lost 0 bases; the stretch between them is 16 bases long. CDR1 is given as MRHNA and CDR2 as SNTAGT, both from the germline V gene. Spanning cysteine to phenylalanine, the CDR3 consists of 18 amino acids. Here the CDR3 DNA is all that survives: 54 bases in frame from base 1. Sequenced sample: PBMCs. The receptor comes from a woman aged 18-30 years in good health and CMV-seropositive. The chain joins TRBV6-4 to TRBJ1-5; TRBD1 could be the D gene, as 6 bases match. The nucleotides are TGTGCCAGCAGTGACTTGGCTCGACAGGACTTTAGCAATCAGCCCCAGCATTTT. This encodes CASSDLARQDFSNQPQHF.